The 25 T cell receptor beta chains below were found in one sample sequenced in a study of T cell clonality in common variable immunodeficiency. TCRdb's table, derived via immunoSEQ multiplex PCR, lists solely in-frame clones and lacks some. This sample carries 80,000 or so clones, none of them present only once. Sequenced material: peripheral blood mononuclear cells. The origin of the receptors is a person aged 18 to 70 in good health.

This clone has at least ten counts. The read gets to within 3 residues of the CDR3 end, and the germline J gene fills in the rest. This chain links TRBV30 with TRBJ1-3; the D is unclear. V was clipped by 4 bases and J by 6 bases, with 10 bases between them. Per germline, CDR1 GTSNPN and CDR2 SVGIG (reference sequence). This CDR3 has 12 residues. CDR3 bases read: TGTGCCTGGATTAAAGGTTTAAACACC. This gives the protein CAWIKGLNT. The full CDR3 sequence reads CAWIKGLNTIYF.

A remark on this clone: The read stops 3 residues short of the end of the CDR3; the missing end is completed from the germline J gene. The chain is built from TRBV25-1 and TRBJ2-3; 8 nucleotides match TRBD2. The CDR3 extends over 14 amino acids. V trimming: 7 bases; J trimming: 2 bases; junction bases outside the gene matches: 5. Germline V gene lookup returns CDR1 MGHDK and CDR2 SYGVNS. The CDR3 sequence is CASIPAGDTDTQYF. The CDR3 bases that were read are TGTGCCAGCATCCCAGCGGGGGACACAGATACG.

This clone was recorded at least ten times. The read halts 3 residues ahead of the CDR3 end, with the missing end drawn from the germline J gene. The chain is built from TRBV6-2 or TRBV6-3 and TRBJ1-2; D might be TRBD1 (6 bases). With 4 bases removed from V and 4 bases from J, the gap between germline ends came to 10 bases. This CDR3 spans 13 amino acids. Germline values: CDR1 MNHEY, CDR2 SVGEGT. CDR3 sequence reads: CASSFGQLYGYTF. The sequenced CDR3 bases are TGTGCCAGCAGTTTCGGACAGCTCTATGGC.

This clone has a count of ten or more. Read data end 3 residues before the CDR3 end; the end is taken from the germline J gene. The rearrangement joins TRBV6-2 or TRBV6-3 to TRBJ2-1, with 8 bases fitting TRBD2. The CDR3 has 15 residues. The germline V gene encodes CDR1 MNHEY and CDR2 SVGEGT. V lost 0 bases and J lost 8; bases outside the gene matches: 6. CDR3 DNA (partial): TGTGCCAGCAGTTACTCGAGTAGCGGGAAGGATGAG. Protein: CASSYSSSGKDE. The complete CDR3 sequence is CASSYSSSGKDEQFF.

This clone has a count of ten or more. The read ends 3 residues shy of where the CDR3 ends; the end is completed using the germline J gene. V is TRBV14 and J is TRBJ1-1, with D tentatively TRBD1 (5 bases). The CDR3 runs to 17 residues. Germline V gene lookup returns CDR1 SGHDN and CDR2 FVKESK. Trimming removed 4 bases from V and 0 bases from J, with 18 bases in between. The DNA read from the CDR3 is TGTGCCAGCAGCCCGCCCCCAGGGCGATCGATGAACACTGAA. This gives the protein CASSPPPGRSMNTE. The complete CDR3 reads CASSPPPGRSMNTEAFF.

This clone was counted at least ten times. From the germline J gene comes the end of the CDR3, since the read stops 3 residues before it. V gene TRBV5-6 combines with J gene TRBJ1-5, with D maybe TRBD1 (5 bases). This CDR3 is 15 amino acids long. V was shortened by 1 base and J by 7 bases, with 15 bases between the two germline ends. The germline gives CDR1 SGHDT, CDR2 YYEEEE. CDR3 DNA (partial): TGTGCCAGCAGCTTGTACGCGGGGCGTGGACAGCCC. Translation gives CASSLYAGRGQP. The CDR3 as a whole reads CASSLYAGRGQPQHF.

This clone was seen repeatedly, ten times or more. The CDR3 end lies 3 residues beyond the end of the read and is filled in from the germline J gene. The chain links TRBV7-6 to TRBJ2-5; tentatively, D is TRBD2 (5 bases). CDR1 is SGHVS, CDR2 FNYEAQ, per germline. The CDR3 is 14 amino acids. V dropped 6 bases and J dropped 4 bases, with 15 bases sitting between them. The CDR3 sequence: CASRGGRSRETQYF. Partial CDR3 DNA: TGTGCCAGCAGGGGCGGGCGGTCACGAGAGACC.

At least ten counts were recorded for this clone. The CDR3 end falls 3 residues outside the read, so it is completed with the germline J gene. The chain carries TRBV3-1 (or the pseudogene TRBV3-2) and TRBJ1-3; possible D gene TRBD1, 6 bases. The V gene lost 5 bases and the J gene lost 0 bases, with 11 bases spanning the gap. The CDR3 totals 15 residues. Germline V gene data show CDR1 as LGHDT and CDR2 as YNNKEL (reference sequence). The sequenced CDR3 bases are TGTGCCAGCAGCTCTGGGGGCGACTCTGGAAACACC. It specifies CASSSGGDSGNT. The whole CDR3 is CASSSGGDSGNTIYF.

This clone was observed many times. The CDR3 end lies 3 residues beyond the end of the read and is filled in from the germline J gene. J is TRBJ1-1 and V is TRBV19; D unresolved. V lost 3 bases to trimming and J lost 2 bases, with 7 bases between them. The CDR3 is 13 amino acids. Per the germline V gene, CDR1 is LNHDA and CDR2 is SQIVND (reference sequence). This CDR3 is CASSIRVNTEAFF. Partial CDR3 DNA: TGTGCCAGTAGTATTAGGGTAAACACTGAA.

To note about this clone: This may stem from a read error, because a much larger clone lies one nucleotide away. Coverage ceases 3 residues before the CDR3 finishes, and the germline J gene fills in the end. Distinct nucleotide sequences in the sample also encode this CDR3. This chain uses TRBV18 with TRBJ1-4; possible D gene TRBD1, 5 bases. CDR3 length: 16 residues. V was shortened by 6 bases and J by 8 bases, with 22 bases between the two germline ends. From germline, CDR1 is KGHSH and CDR2 LQKENI. The covered CDR3 bases are TGTGCCAGCTCGCTCAACTACCGAATGGAGGGGGAAAAA. This sequence encodes CASSLNYRMEGEK. The whole CDR3 region reads CASSLNYRMEGEKLFF.

This clone was seen many times. The read is 3 residues too short to cover the CDR3 end, so that end is filled in from the germline J gene. This chain joins TRBV19 and TRBJ2-7; TRBD1 aligns across 7 bases. The germline V gene has CDR1 LNHDA and CDR2 SQIVND (reference sequence). With V trimmed by 3 bases and J by 3 bases, 5 bases remained unmatched. There are 14 residues in the CDR3. Here the CDR3 reads CASSMDRRFYEQYF. CDR3 bases read: TGTGCCAGTAGTATGGACAGGCGCTTCTACGAG.

This clone was detected ten times or more. Its ends do not fully match the called genes, so a read error is possible. The CDR3 end lies 3 residues beyond the end of the read and is filled in from the germline J gene. The chain links TRBV4-2 to TRBJ2-1; 16 nucleotides agree with TRBD2. This CDR3 comprises 16 residues. Germline CDR1 is LGHNA and CDR2 is YNFKEQ. The CDR3 sequence is CASSQGTSGRGNEQFF. CDR3 bases read: TGCGCCAGCAGCCAAGGGACTAGCGGGAGGGGGAATGAG.

As for this clone: Read data end 3 residues before the CDR3 end; the end is taken from the germline J gene. This sequence joins TRBV30 and TRBJ1-3; D gene unclear. Per the germline V gene, CDR1 is GTSNPN and CDR2 is SVGIG (reference sequence). This CDR3 has 13 residues. Deletions cut 0 bases from V and 5 bases from J, with 8 bases between. The part of the CDR3 DNA that was read is TGTGCCTGGAGTGTGTCGAGGCGAAACACC. This sequence encodes CAWSVSRRNT. The CDR3 in its entirety is CAWSVSRRNTIYF.

This clone was seen repeatedly, ten times or more. The DNA ends 3 residues before the CDR3 does, and the rest of the CDR3 is filled in from the germline J gene. The gene calls are TRBV7-9 and TRBJ2-1; 7 bases map to TRBD1. The CDR3 runs to 14 residues. V lost 5 bases, J lost 6 bases, and 7 bases stayed unmatched. Germline assignment: CDR1 SEHNR and CDR2 FQNEAQ (reference sequence). CDR3 amino acids: CASSPGQAINEQFF. CDR3 DNA, as far as it was read: TGTGCCAGCAGCCCTGGACAGGCCATCAATGAG.

Many counts were recorded for this clone. The sequenced fragment ends 3 residues before the CDR3 boundary, so the rest is inferred from the germline J gene. V is TRBV19 and J is TRBJ2-3; 7 bases fit TRBD1. With 5 bases clipped from V and 6 bases from J, the junction kept 5 bases outside the gene matches. Germline V CDR1 and CDR2: LNHDA, SQIVND (reference sequence). This CDR3 is 13 amino acids long. The covered CDR3 bases are TGTGCCAGTAGTGATGACAGGGAGGATACG. Protein sequence: CASSDDREDT. The whole CDR3 sequence is CASSDDREDTQYF. Full variable domain (remainder filled in from reference TRBV19 and TRBJ2-3): DGGITQSPKYLFRKEGQNVTLSCEQNLNHDAMYWYRQDPGQGLRLIYYSQIVNDFQKGDIAEGYSVSREKKESFPLTVTSAQKNPTAFYLCASSDDREDTQYFGPGTRLTVL.

This clone has at least ten counts. CDR3 DNA, as far as it was read: TGTGCCAGTGGGGTGACAGGGTCCTACGAG. It yields the protein CASGVTGSYE. The complete CDR3 sequence is CASGVTGSYEQYF. V is TRBV19 and J is TRBJ2-7; 7 positions match TRBD1. The read falls 3 residues short of the CDR3 end, and the missing part is taken from the germline J gene. This CDR3 region has 13 residues. V lost 8 bases and J lost 1; bases outside the gene matches: 5. Germline lookup yields CDR1 LNHDA and CDR2 SQIVND (reference sequence).

This clone was found many times. The CDR3 goes on 3 residues after the read ends, and that part is filled in from the germline J gene. Additional DNA sequences in this sample encode the identical CDR3. V and J are TRBV28 and TRBJ2-1, with TRBD2 identical over 8 bases. The CDR3 covers 14 residues. The trim removed 6 bases at V and 2 bases at J, leaving 3 bases unmatched. The germline gives CDR1 MDHEN, CDR2 SYDVKM. The CDR3 bases that were read are TGTGCCAGCAGCTTAGCGGGAACCTACAATGAG. It translates to CASSLAGTYNE. The CDR3 in its entirety is CASSLAGTYNEQFF.

This clone was counted many times. Read sequence stops 3 residues before the CDR3 end, and the germline J gene provides the missing end. The chain recombines TRBV20-1 with TRBJ2-7; 11 bases are a match to TRBD1. This CDR3 spans 12 amino acids. V dropped 5 bases and J dropped 4; count of bases not matched to a gene: 1. Germline lookup yields CDR1 DFQATT and CDR2 SNEGSKA (reference sequence). This chain's CDR3 is CSAGQGAYEQYF. CDR3 bases read: TGCAGTGCTGGACAGGGGGCTTACGAG.

This clone came up many times. Read coverage stops 3 residues before the CDR3 terminus; the germline J gene supplies the remainder. This chain connects TRBV2 to TRBJ1-2; D perhaps matches TRBD1 (5 bases). The CDR3 sequence is 15 residues long. Looked up from germline, CDR1 is SNHLY and CDR2 is FYNNEI. The CDR3 reads CASGGYGTQGVGYTF. The sequenced CDR3 bases are TGTGCCAGCGGGGGGTACGGCACACAAGGGGTAGGC.

The table lists this clone with many counts. The observed sequence ends 3 residues before the CDR3 terminus, with the missing tail filled in from the germline J gene. The chain is built from TRBV30 and TRBJ2-6; D possibly uses TRBD1 or TRBD2 (5 bases each). Germline assignment: CDR1 GTSNPN and CDR2 SVGIG (reference sequence). CDR3 length: 12 residues. The sequenced CDR3 bases are TGTGCCTGGAGCAATGAGGGGATGGTC. Amino acids: CAWSNEGMV. The CDR3 in its entirety is CAWSNEGMVLTF.

This clone was picked up many times. The sequence runs out 3 residues before the end of the CDR3; the remainder is reconstructed from the germline J gene. The identical CDR3 is also encoded by other nucleotide sequences in the sample. V usage is TRBV20-1 and J usage is TRBJ1-5; 9 bases are a match to TRBD1. In germline, CDR1 is DFQATT, CDR2 SNEGSKA (reference sequence). The CDR3 extends over 13 amino acids. Germline trimming cut 6 bases from V and 5 bases from J; bases unmatched to any gene: 5. CDR3 protein: CSAPTGGHQPQHF. The DNA read from the CDR3 is TGCAGTGCACCGACAGGGGGGCATCAGCCC.

This clone appeared many times. From the germline J gene comes the end of the CDR3, since the read stops 3 residues before it. This chain links TRBV20-1 with TRBJ1-1; D might be TRBD1 (6 bases). CDR1 is DFQATT, CDR2 SNEGSKA, per germline (reference sequence). This CDR3 is built from 13 residues. Trimming left V 5 bases short and J 3 bases short, with 13 bases between. The sequenced part of the CDR3 DNA is TGCAGTGCTGTAGACAGGCTGGACACTGAA. This sequence encodes CSAVDRLDTE. The full CDR3 reads CSAVDRLDTEAFF.

The sample holds many counts of this clone. The sequenced fragment ends 3 residues before the CDR3 boundary, so the rest is inferred from the germline J gene. V gene TRBV2 combines with J gene TRBJ2-7, with 8 nucleotides matching TRBD1. J was trimmed by 5 bases and V by 2 bases; bases with no gene match: 8. CDR1 SNHLY and CDR2 FYNNEI come from the germline V gene. The CDR3 covers 15 residues. The CDR3 here is CASSELDRGKNEQYF. CDR3 DNA (partial): TGTGCCAGCAGTGAACTTGACAGGGGTAAGAACGAG.

Ten or more counts support this clone. Its ends do not fully match the called genes, so a read error is possible. The read comes to an end 3 residues before the CDR3 does, leaving the germline J gene to fill in the end. The chain carries TRBV7-2 and TRBJ2-4; 7 nucleotides align to TRBD2. This CDR3 comprises 15 residues. Germline lookup yields CDR1 SGHTA and CDR2 FQGNSA. CDR3 sequence reads: CASSLGAGAQNIQYF. The sequenced part of the CDR3 DNA is TGTGCCAGCAGCTTAGGGGCGGGAGCCCAAAACATT.

This clone was observed a few times. With the read ending 3 residues before the CDR3 end, the germline J gene is used to fill in that end. The chain recombines TRBV7-3 with TRBJ2-7; the D is unclear. The CDR3 has 16 amino acids. The V gene lost 5 bases and the J gene lost 5 bases, with 22 bases spanning the gap. Germline V gene lookup returns CDR1 SGHTA and CDR2 FQGTGA. The sequenced part of the CDR3 DNA is TGTGCCAGCAGCCCAGTTGGCTCGTGGGCCCCCCACGAG. This translates into CASSPVGSWAPHE. The full CDR3 protein is CASSPVGSWAPHEQYF.